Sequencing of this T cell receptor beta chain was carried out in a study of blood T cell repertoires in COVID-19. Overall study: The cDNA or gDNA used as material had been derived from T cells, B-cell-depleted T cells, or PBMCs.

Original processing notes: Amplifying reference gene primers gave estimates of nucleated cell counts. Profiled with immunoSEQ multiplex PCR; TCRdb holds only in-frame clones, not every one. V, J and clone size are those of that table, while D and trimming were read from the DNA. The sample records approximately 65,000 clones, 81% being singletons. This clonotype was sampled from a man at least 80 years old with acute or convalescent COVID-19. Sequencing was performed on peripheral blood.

In DNA form, the CDR3 reads TGTGCCAGCACCATCCGGGACAGTAATGAAAAACTGTTTTTT. Protein product: CASTIRDSNEKLFF. V usage is TRBV7-8 and J usage is TRBJ1-4; 7 bases align to TRBD1. CDR3 length: 14 residues. Trimming at V came to 7 bases and at J to 4 bases, leaving 6 bases not matched to a gene. Germline lookup yields CDR1 SGHVS and CDR2 FQNEAQ.